This T cell receptor beta chain was identified during a study of regulatory T cells in long-lasting Graves disease. Regarding the study as a whole: Fewer public clonotypes were shared by new patients (966) than by persistent patients (around 2,900).

This clonotype appeared many times. The antigen is undetermined. V was shortened by 3 bases and J by 0 bases, with 9 bases between the two germline ends. The CDR3 runs 15 residues. Per the germline V gene, CDR1 is SGHTA and CDR2 is FQGNSA. Relying on iRepertoire HTBI primers and Arm-PCR of CDR3 regions, the team built TCR beta libraries. In TCRdb, the multiplex PCR reads were re-called with MiXCR into one record per CDR3 protein. This sample has around 480,000 distinct CDR3 sequences, with about 16% found just once. Time point in this sample: newly diagnosed GD, antithyroid drugs for less than 3 months. Researchers made the TCR library from RNA that was extracted from PBMCs. The sample also formed part of further work on T cells in Graves' hyperthyroidism and ophthalmopathy.

Specimen: peripheral blood mononuclear cells (PBMCs), collected at new diagnosis, from a patient treated with antithyroid drugs. This chain uses TRBV7-2 with TRBJ2-1; possibly TRBD2 for D (5 bases). This receptor was identified in a woman aged 40 to 65 with Graves disease. CDR3 nucleotide sequence: TGTGCCAGCAGCTTCGGGATTCTCTCCTACAATGAGCAGTTCTTC. Its translation: CASSFGILSYNEQFF. The complete variable domain, with remaining parts taken from reference TRBV7-2 and TRBJ2-1, reads GAGVSQSPSNKVTEKGKDVELRCDPISGHTALYWYRQSLGQGLEFLIYFQGNSAPDKSGLPSDRFSAERTGGSVSTLTIQRTQQEDSAVYLCASSFGILSYNEQFFGPGTRLTVL.